This T cell receptor beta chain emerged from a study of cytomegalovirus exposure and HLA in healthy donors. Findings and caveats of the study: Usually a TCR sequence was rare, but some public TCRs were found in many donors. Fewer N-insertions (relative to the approximately 700-donor mean) were reportedly seen in an Asian-associated ancestry cluster in a later analysis.

About this clone itself: Its antigen is as yet unknown.

The primer mix had 60 Vbeta and 13 Jbeta primers. Profiled with immunoSEQ multiplex PCR; TCRdb holds only in-frame clones, not every one. In the table there are roughly 120,000 clones, over 65% of which are singletons. The V end lost 4 bases, the J end lost 4 bases, and 13 bases lay between the germline ends. This CDR3 is built from 14 residues. Germline V lookup: CDR1 SGHRS, CDR2 YFSETQ. The rearrangement uses TRBV5-1 and TRBJ2-3, with no clear D. The sequenced sample was PBMCs. The source is a young man in good health and CMV-seropositive. Here the CDR3 reads CASSPQSSSDTQYF. The CDR3 DNA follows: TGCGCCAGCAGCCCCCAGTCCTCGTCAGATACGCAGTATTTT.